The 23 T cell receptor beta chains listed next were all sequenced from one sample in a study of cytomegalovirus exposure and HLA in healthy donors. Use of 60 Vbeta and 13 Jbeta primers characterized the PCR. The data were produced by immunoSEQ multiplex PCR, yet TCRdb's version contains in-frame clones alone and is incomplete. The sample records 190,000 or so clones, 80% being singletons. The material sequenced was PBMCs. These receptors originate from a boy between 10 and 17 years old in good health and CMV-seronegative.

This chain links TRBV9 with TRBJ2-5; 7 nucleotides agree with TRBD2. The DNA end is more similar to TRBJ2-7, so the J call may be wrong. Germline V gene data show CDR1 as SGDLS and CDR2 as YYNGEE. The CDR3 is 15 amino acids. The CDR3 DNA reads TGTGCCAGCAGCGCGAGGACTGGGGACTATGACGAGCAGTACTTC. Protein: CASSARTGDYDEQYF.

This clone was recorded only once. This chain links TRBV9 with TRBJ1-2; 7 bases fit TRBD1. CDR1 SGDLS and CDR2 YYNGEE come from the germline V gene. Trimming cost V 3 bases and J 4 bases; bases outside gene matches: 9. This CDR3 contains 15 residues. CDR3 sequence: CASSAMTGTPYGYTF. The CDR3 coding sequence is TGTGCCAGCAGCGCTATGACAGGGACTCCCTATGGCTACACCTTC.

The J gene is TRBJ1-2, the V gene TRBV19; D gene ambiguous. The CDR3 totals 13 residues. Trimming took 8 bases from V and 4 from J, leaving 14 bases between them. CDR1 and CDR2 from the germline V gene are LNHDA and SQIVND (reference sequence). CDR3 in DNA: TGTGCCAGTGGGTCGGGAGAGGGCTATGGCTACACCTTC. Protein sequence: CASGSGEGYGYTF.

The chain recombines TRBV5-1 with TRBJ1-1; 7 bases line up with TRBD1. V lost 4 bases, J lost 1 base, and 7 bases stayed unmatched. The CDR3 sequence is 15 residues long. Germline V gene sequence: CDR1 SGHRS, CDR2 YFSETQ. CDR3 DNA: TGCGCCAGCAGCATCGGGACAGCTCAGAACACTGAAGCTTTCTTT. Its translation: CASSIGTAQNTEAFF.

The chain uses TRBV9 and TRBJ2-3; TRBD2 matches 8 bases. Losses at the gene ends were 4 bases for V and 3 bases for J; bases not matched to a gene: 7. This CDR3 region has 15 residues. CDR1 is SGDLS, CDR2 YYNGEE, per germline. The CDR3 coding sequence is TGTGCCAGCAGCCCGGGGGGGGGCAGAACAGATACGCAGTATTTT. Translated: CASSPGGGRTDTQYF. Using reference TRBV9 and TRBJ2-3 for the parts outside the CDR3, the full variable domain is DSGVTQTPKHLITATGQRVTLRCSPRSGDLSVYWYQQSLDQGLQFLIQYYNGEERAKGNILERFSAQQFPDLHSELNLSSLELGDSALYFCASSPGGGRTDTQYFGPGTRLTVL.

The genes are TRBV5-8 and TRBJ2-7; 7 bases are shared with TRBD1. Germline-derived CDR1 and CDR2 are SGHTS and YDEGEE. The ends lost 5 bases at V and 5 bases at J; junction bases unmatched: 10. The CDR3 has 14 residues. CDR3 protein: CASRKTGRAHEQYF. As DNA, the CDR3 is TGTGCCAGCAGGAAGACAGGGCGCGCCCACGAGCAGTACTTC.

The chain recombines TRBV9 with TRBJ2-7, with 8 bases lining up with TRBD2. Germline V gene sequence: CDR1 SGDLS, CDR2 YYNGEE. The CDR3 extends over 17 amino acids. J gave up 2 bases and V 4 bases, and 14 bases lay outside the gene matches. CDR3 sequence reads: CASSPGGGHTVTYEQYF. The CDR3 nucleotides are TGTGCCAGCAGCCCGGGGGGGGGACACACCGTCACCTACGAGCAGTACTTC.

CDR3 nucleotides: TGTGCCAGCAGCTCCGGGACGGAGGGCTATGGCTACACCTTC. Translation: CASSSGTEGYGYTF. The chain carries TRBV5-4 and TRBJ1-2; weak D call: TRBD1 (5 bases). Germline values: CDR1 SGHNT, CDR2 YYREEE (reference sequence). This CDR3 contains 14 residues. V gave up 3 bases and J gave up 4 bases, with 13 bases separating them.

The chain is built from TRBV7-9 and TRBJ1-1; D is uncertain. The V and J ends lost 2 bases and 2 bases respectively, with 9 bases between them. CDR1 and CDR2 (germline): SEHNR, FQNEAQ (reference sequence). This CDR3 has 14 amino acids. CDR3 nucleotide sequence: TGTGCCAGCAGCTTACAAGGACTTAACACTGAAGCTTTCTTT. As protein: CASSLQGLNTEAFF.

V usage is TRBV11-3 and J usage is TRBJ2-3; 8 nucleotides align to TRBD1. The CDR3 extends over 14 amino acids. CDR1 and CDR2 (germline): SGHNT, YENEEA. The V and J ends lost 5 bases and 1 base, in that order; junction bases with no gene match: 2. The CDR3 loop reads CASSQTGGTDTQYF. In nucleotides, the CDR3 is TGTGCCAGCAGCCAGACAGGGGGCACAGATACGCAGTATTTT.

The chain combines TRBV29-1 with TRBJ2-1; the D gene is possibly TRBD1 (7 bases). Germline V gives CDR1 SQVTM, CDR2 ANQGSEA. This CDR3 is 16 amino acids long. The V end was cut by 4 bases, the J end by 2 bases, with 18 bases between. Written as DNA, the CDR3 is TGCAGCGTTGTTCCACAGGGGACTCCGGCCTACAATGAGCAGTTCTTC. This translates into CSVVPQGTPAYNEQFF.

The chain uses TRBV6-5 and TRBJ2-7; D is perhaps TRBD2 (7 bases). This CDR3 comprises 15 residues. V lost 5 bases and J lost 3, with 17 bases in between. The germline CDR1 and CDR2 sequences are MNHEY and SVGAGI. The CDR3 is CASSPLAGAYYEQYF. CDR3 coding DNA: TGTGCCAGCAGTCCACTCGCGGGGGCTTACTACGAGCAGTACTTC.

The chain has TRBV5-4 and TRBJ2-5; 8 nucleotides align to TRBD1. J gave up 3 bases and V 0 bases, and 1 base lay outside the gene matches. The germline V gene encodes CDR1 SGHNT and CDR2 YYREEE (reference sequence). The CDR3 spans 14 residues. CDR3 region: CASSLVDREETQYF. The CDR3 bases are TGTGCCAGCAGCTTGGTGGACAGGGAAGAGACCCAGTACTTC.

The table lists this clone with a count of one. The gene calls are TRBV29-1 and TRBJ2-1, with 9 bases identical to TRBD2. J lost 4 bases, V lost 3 bases, and 10 bases had no gene match. The CDR3 covers 16 residues. The germline CDR1 and CDR2 sequences are SQVTM and ANQGSEA. CDR3 nucleotides: TGCAGCGTTGAGACCGCCGCGGGGGGGCCTTACAATGAGCAGTTCTTC. It translates to CSVETAAGGPYNEQFF.

The chain joins TRBV4-2 to TRBJ1-5; D is ambiguous. V shed 0 bases and J shed 2 bases, with 11 bases lying between them. The CDR3 consists of 16 residues. The germline V gene encodes CDR1 LGHNA and CDR2 YNFKEQ. For the CDR3, the DNA is TGTGCCAGCAGCCAAGACTATCCGTCGGGCAATCAGCCCCAGCATTTT. Its protein is CASSQDYPSGNQPQHF.

This clone was observed once. V is TRBV5-1 and J is TRBJ2-3; 7 nucleotides match TRBD2. J was trimmed by 6 bases and V by 5 bases; bases with no gene match: 12. Germline-derived CDR1 and CDR2 are SGHRS and YFSETQ. CDR3 length: 15 amino acids. CDR3 sequence reads: CASSGSGEGTDTQYF. The CDR3 DNA sequence: TGCGCCAGCAGTGGCAGCGGGGAAGGGACGGATACGCAGTATTTT.

The V and J genes are TRBV10-3 and TRBJ1-6; D is undetermined. CDR3 length: 13 residues. Trimming took 0 bases from V and 7 from J, leaving 4 bases between them. Germline V lookup: CDR1 ENHRY, CDR2 SYGVKD. CDR3 nucleotide sequence: TGTGCCATCAGTGAGTCGACAAATTCACCCCTCCACTTT. Its protein is CAISESTNSPLHF.

J is TRBJ2-7 and V is TRBV30, with D tentatively TRBD2 (5 bases). Trimming removed 4 bases at V and 2 bases at J, with 15 bases between. The germline CDR1 and CDR2 sequences are GTSNPN and SVGIG (reference sequence). This CDR3 is built from 14 residues. This chain's CDR3 is CAWTVATRTYEQYF. CDR3 bases: TGTGCCTGGACCGTAGCGACGAGGACCTACGAGCAGTACTTC.

The rearrangement uses TRBV25-1 and TRBJ2-1, with 9 bases that match TRBD2. Trimming at V came to 5 bases and at J to 3 bases, leaving 8 bases not matched to a gene. This CDR3 region has 16 residues. Germline loops: CDR1 MGHDK, CDR2 SYGVNS. CDR3 sequence (DNA): TGTGCCAGCAGTCACCGGGGAGCGGGGGGCTACAATGAGCAGTTCTTC. This sequence encodes CASSHRGAGGYNEQFF. Drawing the rest from reference TRBV25-1 and TRBJ2-1, the complete variable domain is EADIYQTPRYLVIGTGKKITLECSQTMGHDKMYWYQQDPGMELHLIHYSYGVNSTEKGDLSSESTVSRIRTEHFPLTLESARPSHTSQYLCASSHRGAGGYNEQFFGPGTRLTVL.

As concerns this clone: Germline and junction disagree at one end, which may indicate a read error. The J gene is TRBJ1-2, the V gene TRBV11-2, with unresolved D. In germline, CDR1 is SGHAT, CDR2 FQNNGV. The CDR3 is made up of 9 amino acids. The CDR3 protein is CASAFGELF. CDR3 sequence (DNA): TGTGCCAGCGCCTTCGGGGAACTCTTC.

The chain is built from TRBV9 and TRBJ2-7, with D maybe TRBD2 (6 bases). V was clipped by 2 bases and J by 0 bases, with 21 bases between them. This CDR3 contains 18 residues. CDR1 SGDLS and CDR2 YYNGEE come from the germline V gene. The DNA for the CDR3 is TGTGCCAGCAGCGTGAGTGGTACGGAGGGCCTGTCCTCCTACGAGCAGTACTTC. It specifies CASSVSGTEGLSSYEQYF.

V usage is TRBV7-2 and J usage is TRBJ1-2; 9 nucleotides line up with TRBD1. Trimming took 6 bases from V and 7 from J; bases not matched to a gene: 9. The CDR3 is 14 residues long. Per the germline V gene, CDR1 is SGHTA and CDR2 is FQGNSA. The chain's CDR3 is CASRLRQGDPGYTF. The CDR3 DNA is TGTGCCAGCAGGCTTAGACAGGGGGACCCTGGCTACACCTTC. The full variable domain, in which reference TRBV7-2 and TRBJ1-2 provide the parts outside the CDR3, is GAGVSQSPSNKVTEKGKDVELRCDPISGHTALYWYRQSLGQGLEFLIYFQGNSAPDKSGLPSDRFSAERTGGSVSTLTIQRTQQEDSAVYLCASRLRQGDPGYTFGSGTRLTVV.

The rearrangement joins TRBV30 to TRBJ2-1; 10 bases map to TRBD2. The CDR3 contains 16 residues. Germline values: CDR1 GTSNPN, CDR2 SVGIG (reference sequence). V lost 3 bases and J lost 1; bases outside the gene matches: 6. The CDR3 DNA reads TGTGCCTGGAGGGAGATAGCGGGAGGATCCTACAATGAGCAGTTCTTC. Protein: CAWREIAGGSYNEQFF.